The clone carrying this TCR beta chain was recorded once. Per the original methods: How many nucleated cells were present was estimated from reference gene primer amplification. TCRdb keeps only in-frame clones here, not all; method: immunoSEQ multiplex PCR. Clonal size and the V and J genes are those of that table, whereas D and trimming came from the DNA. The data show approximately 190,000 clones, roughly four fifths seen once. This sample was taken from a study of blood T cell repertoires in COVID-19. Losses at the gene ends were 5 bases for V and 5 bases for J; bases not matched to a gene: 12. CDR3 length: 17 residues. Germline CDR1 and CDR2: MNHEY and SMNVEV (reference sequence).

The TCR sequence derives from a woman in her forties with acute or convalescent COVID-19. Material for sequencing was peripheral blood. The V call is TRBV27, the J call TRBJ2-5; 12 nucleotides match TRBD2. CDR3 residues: CASSRRLAGGGGETQYF. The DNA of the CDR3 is TGTGCCAGCAGTCGGAGGCTAGCGGGAGGGGGAGGTGAGACCCAGTACTTC.